This is a list of T cell receptor beta chains from one sample in a study of a mutant IDH1 vaccine in newly diagnosed glioma. TCRdb's table, derived via immunoSEQ multiplex PCR, lists solely in-frame clones and lacks some. This sample has about 60,000 clones, with 84% found just once. Antigens for these TCRs are unknown. The sample in question was PBMCs, obtained from a glioma patient whose treatment included an IDH1 peptide vaccine. These receptors were collected from a man aged 25-40 years with glioma. Both conserved end residues are part of each CDR3. The order of the fields is D gene, J gene, V gene, clone size, CDR3 protein, CDR3 DNA. D genes are given only for firm matches. Some rows have no size entry. The others give once, few or many, or a class for an expanded clone.

>-|TRBJ2-5|TRBV7-9|-
CASSLGSTTLGAQYF
TGTGCCAGCAGCTTAGGGAGCACTACCCTCGGGGCCCAGTACTTC
>-|TRBJ1-4|TRBV11-2|-
CASSLVGRREKLFF
TGTGCCAGCAGCTTAGTTGGGAGGAGGGAAAAACTGTTTTTT
>TRBD2|TRBJ2-2|TRBV27|-
CASSVTPPLAGDTGELFF
TGTGCCAGCTCTGTAACGCCCCCTTTAGCGGGGGATACCGGGGAGCTGTTTTTT
>-|TRBJ1-6|TRBV6-4|medium-sized
CASSDSTDPNSPLHF
TGTGCCAGCAGTGACTCTACGGACCCTAATTCACCCCTCCACTTT
>-|TRBJ2-2|TRBV6-6|-
CASSYGLNTGELFF
TGTGCCAGCAGTTACGGCCTGAACACCGGGGAGCTGTTTTTT
>-|TRBJ1-2|TRBV10-3|once
CAISESANPFYGYTF
TGTGCCATCAGTGAGAGTGCGAACCCTTTCTATGGCTACACCTTC
>-|TRBJ1-2|TRBV5-1|-
CASSLSTGGRGKVDGYTF
TGCGCCAGCAGCTTGAGCACCGGAGGGAGGGGGAAAGTGGATGGCTACACCTTC
>TRBD2|TRBJ2-4|TRBV28|-
CASSQLRTSGNIQYF
TGTGCCAGCAGCCAATTGAGAACTAGCGGAAACATTCAGTACTTC
>-|TRBJ2-7|TRBV6-5|-
CASRMGRYEQYF
TGTGCCAGCAGGATGGGGAGGTACGAGCAGTACTTC
>-|TRBJ2-3|TRBV18|-
CASSRTGGTDTQYF
TGTGCCAGCTCACGAACCGGGGGCACAGATACGCAGTATTTT
>-|TRBJ1-2|TRBV5-6|-
CASSLDRAYGYTF
TGTGCCAGCAGCTTGGACAGGGCCTATGGCTACACCTTC
>TRBD1|TRBJ1-2|TRBV7-9|-
CASSVGTGGYGYTF
TGTGCCAGCAGCGTCGGGACAGGCGGCTATGGCTACACCTTC
>TRBD1|TRBJ1-2|TRBV6-5|-
CASSYDRGGGGYTF
TGTGCCAGCAGCTACGACAGGGGGGGAGGTGGCTACACCTTC
>TRBD1|TRBJ2-1|TRBV27|-
CASSPYPGQGNEQFF
TGTGCCAGCAGTCCATATCCCGGACAGGGCAATGAGCAGTTCTTC
>-|TRBJ2-5|TRBV4-1|-
CASSQDPGAQETQYF
TGCGCCAGCAGCCAAGATCCGGGGGCCCAAGAGACCCAGTACTTC
>-|TRBJ1-6|TRBV30|-
CACIGMRGSNSPLHF
TGTGCCTGTATCGGGATGCGGGGGTCTAATTCACCCCTCCACTTT
>-|TRBJ2-7|TRBV10-3|-
CAITRDPNSYEQYF
TGTGCCATCACCAGGGACCCCAACTCCTACGAGCAGTACTTC
>-|TRBJ1-6|TRBV7-9|few
CASSLGSEYSPLHF
TGTGCCAGCAGCTTAGGTTCCGAATATTCACCCCTCCACTTT
>TRBD1|TRBJ1-1|TRBV5-1|-
CASSPFGQGTTIMNTEAFF
TGCGCCAGCAGCCCGTTTGGACAGGGGACCACCATTATGAACACTGAAGCTTTCTTT
>-|TRBJ1-2|TRBV5-4|-
CASSLAGQPNYGYTF
TGTGCCAGCAGCTTGGCCGGGCAACCTAACTATGGCTACACCTTC
>-|TRBJ2-7|TRBV5-4|-
CASSSSSGLLYEQYF
TGTGCCAGCAGTTCTTCATCGGGACTCCTATACGAGCAGTACTTC
>-|TRBJ2-2|TRBV29-1|few
CSVEEQGLTGELFF
TGCAGCGTTGAAGAACAAGGCCTCACCGGGGAGCTGTTTTTT
>-|TRBJ2-1|TRBV7-8|-
CASSLFGAYNEQFF
TGTGCCAGCAGCTTATTCGGGGCCTACAATGAGCAGTTCTTC
>-|TRBJ1-3|TRBV27|once
CASSFTSGAGNTIYF
TGTGCCAGCAGTTTTACATCGGGGGCAGGAAACACCATATATTTT
>-|TRBJ2-2|TRBV15|-
CATSRDRANTGELFF
TGTGCCACCAGCAGAGACAGGGCCAACACCGGGGAGCTGTTTTTT
>-|TRBJ1-3|TRBV2|once
CASMRERSGNTIYF
TGTGCCAGCATGCGGGAGAGGTCTGGAAACACCATATATTTT
>-|TRBJ2-7|TRBV6-5|-
CASSYAGNKIVEYF
TGTGCCAGCAGTTACGCAGGGAATAAGATAGTGGAGTACTTC
>-|TRBJ2-1|TRBV5-4|-
CASSPATSGAYNEQFF
TGTGCCAGCAGCCCCGCGACGAGCGGAGCGTACAATGAGCAGTTCTTC
>-|TRBJ1-6|TRBV18|-
CASSPRGVSPGRYDSPLHF
TGTGCCAGCTCACCACGTGGGGTCTCACCCGGGAGGTATGATTCACCCCTCCACTTT
>-|TRBJ2-7|TRBV6-5|-
CASSQPGDDSYEQYF
TGTGCCAGCAGCCAGCCAGGGGATGACTCCTACGAGCAGTACTTC
>-|TRBJ2-1|TRBV5-1|-
CASSLEGGQYNEQFF
TGCGCCAGCAGCCTGGAGGGGGGGCAATACAATGAGCAGTTCTTC
>-|TRBJ1-2|TRBV2|-
CASSDTGTSYGYTF
TGTGCCAGCAGTGATACTGGGACAAGCTATGGCTACACCTTC
>TRBD1|TRBJ2-7|TRBV10-1|-
CASSQPDRAHEQYF
TGCGCCAGCAGTCAGCCGGACAGGGCACACGAGCAGTACTTC
>-|TRBJ2-2|TRBV4-1|-
CASSQDFSGKLLRTGELFF
TGCGCCAGCAGCCAAGATTTCAGCGGTAAACTCCTAAGGACCGGGGAGCTGTTTTTT
>TRBD1|TRBJ2-7|TRBV4-1|-
CASSGDSYEQYF
TGCGCCAGCAGCGGGGACAGCTACGAGCAGTACTTC
>-|TRBJ2-7|TRBV20-1|-
CSATRGEQYF
TGCAGTGCTACCCGTGGCGAGCAGTACTTC
>TRBD1|TRBJ1-2|TRBV5-4|-
CASSPPWTGRDGYTF
TGTGCCAGCAGCCCTCCCTGGACAGGGCGGGATGGCTACACCTTC
>-|TRBJ1-1|TRBV30|-
CAWENLKNSEAFF
TGTGCCTGGGAGAATCTAAAAAACTCTGAAGCTTTCTTT
>-|TRBJ1-4|TRBV19|-
CASSKGWTNEKLFF
TGTGCCAGTAGTAAGGGGTGGACTAATGAAAAACTGTTTTTT
>-|TRBJ2-2|TRBV5-1|-
CASSLSESANTGELFF
TGCGCCAGCAGCCTCTCAGAGAGTGCGAACACCGGGGAGCTGTTTTTT
>TRBD1|TRBJ1-1|TRBV19|few
CASKDRDTEAFF
TGTGCCAGTAAGGACAGGGACACTGAAGCTTTCTTT
>-|TRBJ2-2|TRBV7-2|-
CASSFQITGELFF
TGTGCCAGCAGCTTCCAGATCACCGGGGAGCTGTTTTTT
>-|TRBJ1-6|TRBV19|-
CASSTGRVGNSPLHF
TGTGCCAGTAGTACGGGCCGGGTCGGTAATTCACCCCTCCACTTT
>-|TRBJ2-1|TRBV4-1|-
CASSQVTGGNNEQFF
TGCGCCAGCAGCCAAGTAACGGGGGGCAACAATGAGCAGTTCTTC
>TRBD1|TRBJ2-5|TRBV7-9|-
CASSHRDSHSKETQYF
TGTGCCAGCAGCCACCGGGACAGCCATTCTAAAGAGACCCAGTACTTC
>-|TRBJ2-5|TRBV20-1|-
CSAGQETQYF
TGCAGTGCAGGACAAGAGACCCAGTACTTC
>-|TRBJ2-7|TRBV6-6|-
CASKMEEGASYEQYF
TGTGCCAGCAAAATGGAGGAAGGGGCGTCCTACGAGCAGTACTTC
>-|TRBJ1-1|TRBV4-2|-
CASSQEGGNTEAFF
TGTGCCAGCAGCCAAGAAGGCGGGAACACTGAAGCTTTCTTT